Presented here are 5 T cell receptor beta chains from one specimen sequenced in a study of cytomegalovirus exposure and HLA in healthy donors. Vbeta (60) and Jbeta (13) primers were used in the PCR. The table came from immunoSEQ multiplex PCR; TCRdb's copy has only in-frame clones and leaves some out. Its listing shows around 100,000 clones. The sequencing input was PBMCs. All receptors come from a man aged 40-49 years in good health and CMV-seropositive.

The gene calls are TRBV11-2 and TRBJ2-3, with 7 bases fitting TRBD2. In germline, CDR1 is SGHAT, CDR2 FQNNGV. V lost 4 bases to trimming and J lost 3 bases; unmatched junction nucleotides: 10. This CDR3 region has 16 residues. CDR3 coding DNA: TGTGCCAGCAGCTGGCGGGGAGCGGGGCGGACAGATACGCAGTATTTT. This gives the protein CASSWRGAGRTDTQYF.

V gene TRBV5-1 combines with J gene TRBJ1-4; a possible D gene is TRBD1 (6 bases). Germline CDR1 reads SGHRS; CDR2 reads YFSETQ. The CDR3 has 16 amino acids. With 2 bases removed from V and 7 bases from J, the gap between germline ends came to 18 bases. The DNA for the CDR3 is TGCGCCAGCAGCTTATTGGGGGCGCAGGGTCGTGAAAAACTGTTTTTT. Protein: CASSLLGAQGREKLFF.

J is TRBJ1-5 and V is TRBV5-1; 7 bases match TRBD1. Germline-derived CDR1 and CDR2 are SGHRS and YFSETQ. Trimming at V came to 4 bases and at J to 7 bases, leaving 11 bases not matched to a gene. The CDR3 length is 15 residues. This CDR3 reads CASSGGQISAQPQHF. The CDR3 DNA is TGCGCCAGCAGCGGGGGACAGATTTCGGCGCAGCCCCAGCATTTT.

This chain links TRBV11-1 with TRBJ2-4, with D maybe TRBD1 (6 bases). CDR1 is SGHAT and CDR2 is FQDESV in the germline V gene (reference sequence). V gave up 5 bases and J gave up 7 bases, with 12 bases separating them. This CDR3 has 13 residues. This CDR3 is CASSGPQGNIQYF. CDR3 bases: TGTGCCAGCAGCGGTCCCCAGGGGAACATTCAGTACTTC.

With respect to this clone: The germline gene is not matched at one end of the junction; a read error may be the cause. The DNA of the CDR3 is TGTGCCAGCAGTTTGGGAGGTTGGGATCAGCCCCAGCATTTT. This gives the protein CASSLGGWDQPQHF. The gene calls are TRBV5-5 and TRBJ1-5; D gene unclear. The germline CDR1 and CDR2 sequences are SGHKS and YYEKEE (reference sequence). CDR3 length: 14 amino acids.